These 22 T cell receptor beta chains came from one sample sequenced in a study of T cell clonality in common variable immunodeficiency (dated by TCRdb to the mid-2010s). Library method: the immunoSEQ multiplex PCR assay. TCRdb mirrors the immuneACCESS table, restricted to in-frame sequences. Some clones are absent from its copies; in checked studies, under half trace to an unresolved V gene, and the reason for the others is unknown. The sample features fewer than 65,000 clones, and none is a singleton. Together, the top ten hold roughly 0.83% of the sample. The sample consisted of peripheral blood mononuclear cells. The receptors were sampled from a person between 18 and 69 years old in good health.

This clone was observed many times. The sequenced fragment ends 3 residues before the CDR3 boundary, so the rest is inferred from the germline J gene. V gene TRBV4-1 combines with J gene TRBJ2-2; 10 bases are a match to TRBD1. Germline CDR1 MGHRA, CDR2 YSYEKL. The ends lost 6 bases at V and 5 bases at J; junction bases unmatched: 6. CDR3 length equals 15 residues. The CDR3 region is CASSPRQGATGELFF. The sequenced part of the CDR3 DNA is TGCGCCAGCAGTCCCCGACAGGGGGCGACCGGGGAG.

This clone showed up many times. The DNA ends 3 residues before the CDR3 does, and the rest of the CDR3 is filled in from the germline J gene. The genes are TRBV19 and TRBJ2-1, with unresolved D. Deletions cut 4 bases from V and 0 bases from J, with 13 bases between. In germline, CDR1 is LNHDA, CDR2 SQIVND (reference sequence). The CDR3 is made up of 16 amino acids. The part of the CDR3 DNA that was read is TGTGCCAGTAGTAGTTCAGGCGCGAGCTCCTACAATGAG. It yields the protein CASSSSGASSYNE. The entire CDR3 protein reads CASSSSGASSYNEQFF.

This clone has ten or more counts. The sequence runs out 3 residues before the end of the CDR3; the remainder is reconstructed from the germline J gene. The J gene is TRBJ1-5, the V gene TRBV2; a weak D match, TRBD1 (6 bases). CDR1 SNHLY and CDR2 FYNNEI come from the germline V gene. This CDR3 region has 15 residues. V was pared by 6 bases and J by 2 bases, with 14 bases between. The chain's CDR3 is CASSFWDKGNQPQHF. The CDR3 bases that were read are TGTGCCAGCAGCTTTTGGGACAAGGGCAATCAGCCC. The full variable domain, in which reference TRBV2 and TRBJ1-5 provide the parts outside the CDR3, is EPEVTQTPSHQVTQMGQEVILRCVPISNHLYFYWYRQILGQKVEFLVSFYNNEISEKSEIFDDQFSVERPDGSNFTLKIRSTKLEDSAMYFCASSFWDKGNQPQHFGDGTRLSIL.

This clone has only a few counts. CDR3: CASSITPSGGSYEQYF. The covered CDR3 bases are TGTGCCAGTAGTATTACACCCAGCGGAGGTTCCTACGAG. The chain combines TRBV19 with TRBJ2-7; a possible D gene is TRBD2 (5 bases). The read stops 3 residues short of the end of the CDR3; the missing end is completed from the germline J gene. CDR1 is LNHDA, CDR2 SQIVND, per germline (reference sequence). This CDR3 contains 16 residues. Between the trimmed V and J ends, which lost 3 bases and 1 base, there was a span of 16 bases.

Ten or more counts support this clone. Read data end 3 residues before the CDR3 end; the end is taken from the germline J gene. V usage is TRBV29-1 and J usage is TRBJ1-4; maybe TRBD1 (6 bases). Trimming shortened V by 6 bases and J by 5 bases, and 10 bases separated the two germline ends. The CDR3 spans 12 residues. CDR1 is SQVTM, CDR2 ANQGSEA, per germline. The DNA read from the CDR3 is TGCAGCGTGGGGGCTACAAATGAAAAA. It is translated as CSVGATNEK. The complete CDR3 protein is CSVGATNEKLFF.

This clone was seen many times. The read comes to an end 3 residues before the CDR3 does, leaving the germline J gene to fill in the end. The rearrangement links TRBV19 to TRBJ1-2; D uncertain. Germline V lookup: CDR1 LNHDA, CDR2 SQIVND (reference sequence). The ends were cut back, 4 bases at V and 2 bases at J, with 8 bases in the middle. CDR3 size: 13 residues. Incomplete CDR3 DNA: TGTGCCAGTAGTACCAACAAGAACTATGGC. Amino acids: CASSTNKNYG. The full CDR3 protein is CASSTNKNYGYTF.

This clone has ten or more counts. The CDR3 is cut off 3 residues early in the read; its end comes from the germline J gene. The chain couples TRBV13 to TRBJ1-1; no firm D call. Trimming left V 5 bases short and J 7 bases short, with 11 bases between. The CDR3 consists of 12 residues. Germline V gene data show CDR1 as PRHDT and CDR2 as FYEKMQ (reference sequence). CDR3: CASSRHLSEAFF. The covered CDR3 bases are TGTGCCAGCAGCCGTCATCTTAGTGAA. The variable domain in full, with the rest retrieved from reference TRBV13 and TRBJ1-1, is AAGVIQSPRHLIKEKRETATLKCYPIPRHDTVYWYQQGPGQDPQFLISFYEKMQSDKGSIPDRFSAQQFSDYHSELNMSSLELGDSALYFCASSRHLSEAFFGQGTRLTVV.

This clone has ten or more counts. The read falls 3 residues short of the CDR3 end, and the missing part is taken from the germline J gene. The chain has TRBV20-1 and TRBJ2-3; D remains ambiguous. V lost 3 bases to trimming and J lost 5 bases, with 12 bases between them. Germline CDR1 reads DFQATT; CDR2 reads SNEGSKA (reference sequence). CDR3 length: 13 amino acids. The CDR3 protein is CSARPPAQDTQYF. The covered CDR3 bases are TGCAGTGCTAGGCCTCCTGCACAAGATACG.

The table lists this clone with many counts. The read finishes 3 residues shy of the CDR3 end, and the germline J gene is used to complete it. The chain links TRBV7-2 to TRBJ2-3, with D maybe TRBD1 (5 bases). This CDR3 region has 14 residues. Trimming cost V 5 bases and J 5 bases, with 14 bases left between them. CDR1 and CDR2 (germline): SGHTA, FQGNSA. The DNA read from the CDR3 is TGTGCCAGCAGCCTTCGACAGACCATAGATACG. This encodes CASSLRQTIDT. The whole CDR3 protein is CASSLRQTIDTQYF.

In its sample, this clone was seen many times. The read finishes 3 residues shy of the CDR3 end, and the germline J gene is used to complete it. The same CDR3 is also encoded by other DNA sequences in this sample. The chain couples TRBV5-1 to TRBJ1-6; the D is unclear. V was shortened by 0 bases and J by 7 bases, with 8 bases between the two germline ends. This CDR3 is built from 14 residues. CDR1 is SGHRS and CDR2 is YFSETQ in the germline V gene. This chain's CDR3 is CASSLGTGNSPLHF. Partial CDR3 DNA: TGCGCCAGCAGCTTGGGGACGGGGAATTCACCC.

This clone has a count of ten or more. The read terminates 3 residues before the CDR3 end, so the remaining end is supplied by the germline J gene. The chain couples TRBV7-9 to TRBJ2-6; the D is unclear. The CDR3 loop spans 12 amino acids. CDR1 is SEHNR and CDR2 is FQNEAQ in the germline V gene (reference sequence). Trimming cost V 1 base and J 12 bases, with 7 bases left between them. This CDR3 is CASSLENGVLTF. The DNA read from the CDR3 is TGTGCCAGCAGCTTAGAGAACGGCGTC.

This clone came up a few times. The covered CDR3 bases are TGTGCCAGTAGTATTCAAAGGGGTGGAGACGCT. Amino acids: CASSIQRGGDA. Given in full, the CDR3 is CASSIQRGGDAIYF. The rearrangement joins TRBV19 to TRBJ1-3, with D tentatively TRBD1 (5 bases). The read comes to an end 3 residues before the CDR3 does, leaving the germline J gene to fill in the end. The germline V gene has CDR1 LNHDA and CDR2 SQIVND (reference sequence). This CDR3 has 14 amino acids.

This clone came up a few times. The read gets to within 3 residues of the CDR3 end, and the germline J gene fills in the rest. The V call is TRBV7-2, the J call TRBJ1-4; tentatively, D is TRBD1 (5 bases). The CDR3 runs to 15 residues. CDR1 is SGHTA, CDR2 FQGNSA, per germline. The CDR3 is CASSLVDSYNSPLFF. The sequenced part of the CDR3 DNA is TGTGCCAGCAGCTTAGTCGACAGTTATAATTCACCA.

Ten or more counts support this clone. The read is 3 residues too short to cover the CDR3 end, so that end is filled in from the germline J gene. This chain joins TRBV19 and TRBJ1-3; D call uncertain. V gave up 4 bases and J gave up 4 bases, with 11 bases separating them. Germline V CDR1 and CDR2: LNHDA, SQIVND (reference sequence). This CDR3 region has 14 residues. CDR3 residues: CASSKGLEGNTIYF. CDR3 DNA (partial): TGTGCCAGTAGTAAGGGCCTGGAGGGAAACACC.

This clone was recorded at least ten times. Coverage ceases 3 residues before the CDR3 finishes, and the germline J gene fills in the end. The chain couples TRBV29-1 to TRBJ1-4; 9 nucleotides agree with TRBD1. J gave up 8 bases and V 3 bases, and 4 bases lay outside the gene matches. CDR1 is SQVTM and CDR2 is ANQGSEA in the germline V gene. The CDR3 loop spans 13 amino acids. CDR3 sequence reads: CSVDDRGGEKLFF. Partial CDR3 DNA: TGCAGCGTTGACGACAGGGGGGGAGAAAAA.

This clone came up many times. With the read ending 3 residues before the CDR3 end, the germline J gene is used to fill in that end. The rearrangement uses TRBV5-1 and TRBJ2-3; 8 nucleotides align to TRBD1. CDR1 is SGHRS and CDR2 is YFSETQ in the germline V gene. This CDR3 is 16 amino acids long. The CDR3 DNA, read in part, is TGCGCCAGCAGCCCCGGGACAGGAACTATGGAAGAGACG. Its translation is CASSPGTGTMEET. The whole CDR3 sequence reads CASSPGTGTMEETQYF. The full variable domain, completed using reference TRBV5-1 and TRBJ2-3, is KAGVTQTPRYLIKTRGQQVTLSCSPISGHRSVSWYQQTPGQGLQFLFEYFSETQRNKGNFPGRFSGRQFSNSRSEMNVSTLELGDSALYLCASSPGTGTMEETQYFGPGTRLTVL.

This clone has at least ten counts. CDR3 sequence: CASNMRQGNTEAFF. CDR3 DNA (partial): TGTGCCAGCAATATGAGACAGGGTAACACTGAA. V gene TRBV12-3 or TRBV12-4 combines with J gene TRBJ1-1, with TRBD1 matching over 7 bases. The DNA ends 3 residues before the CDR3 does, and the rest of the CDR3 is filled in from the germline J gene. The CDR3 has 14 residues. V was pared by 7 bases and J by 2 bases, with 7 bases of the junction left unmatched.

This clone was detected a few times. The CDR3 sequence is CASSRRAGLPTEAFF. Partial CDR3 DNA: TGCGCCAGCAGTAGGAGGGCAGGTCTTCCCACTGAA. The V call is TRBV10-2, the J call TRBJ1-1; D call uncertain. The read finishes 3 residues shy of the CDR3 end, and the germline J gene is used to complete it. Germline CDR1 reads WSHSY; CDR2 reads SAAADI. The ends were cut back, 5 bases at V and 4 bases at J, with 17 bases in the middle. The CDR3 has 15 amino acids.

The table lists this clone with many counts. Coverage ceases 3 residues before the CDR3 finishes, and the germline J gene fills in the end. V is TRBV5-4 and J is TRBJ2-2; D is undetermined. The V gene's germline CDR1 is SGHNT and CDR2 YYREEE (reference sequence). Trimming left V 2 bases short and J 8 bases short, with 13 bases between. This CDR3 region has 14 residues. CDR3 loop: CASSFYRETGELFF. The DNA read from the CDR3 is TGTGCCAGCAGCTTTTATCGTGAGACAGGGGAG.

This clone was seen many times. The read gets to within 3 residues of the CDR3 end, and the germline J gene fills in the rest. V is TRBV7-9 and J is TRBJ1-1; maybe TRBD1 (5 bases). Germline V gives CDR1 SEHNR, CDR2 FQNEAQ (reference sequence). Deletions cut 4 bases from V and 5 bases from J, with 14 bases between. The CDR3 has 14 residues. CDR3 DNA (partial): TGTGCCAGCAGCTCCGGTGGGGGGAGAACTGAA. This sequence encodes CASSSGGGRTE. The full CDR3 reads CASSSGGGRTEAFF.

This clone was counted many times. Read data end 3 residues before the CDR3 end; the end is taken from the germline J gene. The rearrangement joins TRBV7-2 to TRBJ1-2, with D perhaps TRBD1 (6 bases). V was pared by 4 bases and J by 4 bases, with 10 bases between. The CDR3 extends over 13 amino acids. CDR1 and CDR2 from the germline V gene are SGHTA and FQGNSA. The CDR3 spells CASSSDRSYGYTF. The CDR3 bases that were read are TGTGCCAGCAGCTCCGACAGGAGCTATGGC.

This clone was detected ten times or more. Sequencing ends 3 residues short of the CDR3 end; the germline J gene provides the rest. The chain has TRBV6-1 and TRBJ2-6, with D uncertain. CDR1 is MNHNS and CDR2 is SASEGT in the germline V gene. The CDR3 runs 14 residues. V lost 3 bases to trimming and J lost 2 bases, with 5 bases between them. CDR3 bases read: TGTGCCAGCAGTGAGGTAGCTGGGGCCAACGTC. As protein: CASSEVAGANV. The CDR3 in full is CASSEVAGANVLTF.